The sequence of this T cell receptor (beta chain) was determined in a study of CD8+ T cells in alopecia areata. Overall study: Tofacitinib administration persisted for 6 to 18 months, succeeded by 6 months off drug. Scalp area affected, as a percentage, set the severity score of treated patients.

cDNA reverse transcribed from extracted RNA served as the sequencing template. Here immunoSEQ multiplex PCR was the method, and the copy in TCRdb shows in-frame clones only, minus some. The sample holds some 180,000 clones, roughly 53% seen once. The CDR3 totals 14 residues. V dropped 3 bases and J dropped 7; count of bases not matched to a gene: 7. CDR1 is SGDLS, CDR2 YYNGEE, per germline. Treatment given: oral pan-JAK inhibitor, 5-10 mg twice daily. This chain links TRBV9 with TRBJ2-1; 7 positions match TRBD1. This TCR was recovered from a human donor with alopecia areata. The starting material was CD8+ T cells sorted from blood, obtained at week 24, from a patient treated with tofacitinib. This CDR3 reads CASSASGQENEQFF. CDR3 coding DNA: TGTGCCAGCAGCGCCAGCGGACAGGAAAATGAGCAGTTCTTC.